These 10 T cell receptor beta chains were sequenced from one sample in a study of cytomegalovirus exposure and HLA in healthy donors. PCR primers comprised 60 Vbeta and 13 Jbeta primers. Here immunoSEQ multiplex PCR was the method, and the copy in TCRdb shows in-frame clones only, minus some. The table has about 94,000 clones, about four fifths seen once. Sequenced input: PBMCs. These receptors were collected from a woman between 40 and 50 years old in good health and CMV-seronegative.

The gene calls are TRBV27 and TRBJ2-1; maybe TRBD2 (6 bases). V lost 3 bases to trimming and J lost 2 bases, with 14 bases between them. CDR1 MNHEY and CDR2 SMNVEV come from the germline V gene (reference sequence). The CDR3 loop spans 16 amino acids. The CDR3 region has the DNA TGTGCCAGCAGTTTCCGTTGGCGGGGAACCTACAATGAGCAGTTCTTC. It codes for CASSFRWRGTYNEQFF.

The CDR3 region has the DNA TGTGCCAGCAGCTTACAGACAGGGGGCAATCAGCCCCAGCATTTT. Translated: CASSLQTGGNQPQHF. V gene TRBV7-2 combines with J gene TRBJ1-5; 8 positions agree with TRBD1. The CDR3 length is 15 residues. Germline V lookup: CDR1 SGHTA, CDR2 FQGNSA. The trim removed 2 bases at V and 2 bases at J, leaving 2 bases unmatched.

CDR3 nucleotide sequence: TGTGCCAGCAGCTGGGGGGGCGCGGATCAGCCCCAGCATTTT. It codes for CASSWGGADQPQHF. This chain connects TRBV5-5 to TRBJ1-5; a possible D gene is TRBD1 (6 bases). Germline V CDR1 and CDR2: SGHKS, YYEKEE (reference sequence). With 3 bases removed from V and 5 bases from J, the gap between germline ends came to 12 bases. The CDR3 totals 14 residues.

This CDR3 is CASSRPGTGDYEQYF. The CDR3 region has the DNA TGCGCCAGCAGTCGACCCGGGACAGGGGATTACGAGCAGTACTTC. V usage is TRBV4-1 and J usage is TRBJ2-7, with 10 bases fitting TRBD1. The CDR3 extends over 15 amino acids. After removal of 6 bases from V and 4 bases from J, the junction contained 9 bases not matched to a gene. From germline, CDR1 is MGHRA and CDR2 YSYEKL.

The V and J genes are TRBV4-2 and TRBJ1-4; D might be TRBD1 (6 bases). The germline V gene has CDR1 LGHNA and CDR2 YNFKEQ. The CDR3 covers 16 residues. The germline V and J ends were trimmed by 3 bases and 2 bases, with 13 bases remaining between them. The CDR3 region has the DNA TGTGCCAGCAGCCACCCACAGACAGGCACTAATGAAAAACTGTTTTTT. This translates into CASSHPQTGTNEKLFF.

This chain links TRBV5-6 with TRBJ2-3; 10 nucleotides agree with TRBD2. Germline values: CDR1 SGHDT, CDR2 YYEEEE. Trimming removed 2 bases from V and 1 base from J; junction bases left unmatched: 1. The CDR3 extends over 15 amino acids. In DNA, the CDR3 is TGTGCCAGCAGCTTCACTAGCGGGGGCACAGATACGCAGTATTTT. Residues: CASSFTSGGTDTQYF.

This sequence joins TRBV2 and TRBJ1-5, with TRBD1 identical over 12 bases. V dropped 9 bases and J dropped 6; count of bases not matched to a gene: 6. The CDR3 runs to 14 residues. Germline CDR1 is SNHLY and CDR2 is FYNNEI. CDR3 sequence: CASMGQGASQPQHF. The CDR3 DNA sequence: TGTGCCAGTATGGGACAGGGGGCGAGTCAGCCCCAGCATTTT.

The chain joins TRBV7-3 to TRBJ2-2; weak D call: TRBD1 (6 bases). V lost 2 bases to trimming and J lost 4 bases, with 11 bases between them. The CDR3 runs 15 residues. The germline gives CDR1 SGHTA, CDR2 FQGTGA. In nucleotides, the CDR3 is TGTGCCAGCAGCTTAGGGGGCGCGGGCACCGGGGAGCTGTTTTTT. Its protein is CASSLGGAGTGELFF.

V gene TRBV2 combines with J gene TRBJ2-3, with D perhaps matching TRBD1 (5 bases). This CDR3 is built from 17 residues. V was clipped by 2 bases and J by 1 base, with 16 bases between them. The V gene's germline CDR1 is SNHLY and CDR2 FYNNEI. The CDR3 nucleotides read TGTGCCAGCAGTGAAAGCCGCCCAGGGTGGGGCACAGATACGCAGTATTTT. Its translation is CASSESRPGWGTDTQYF.

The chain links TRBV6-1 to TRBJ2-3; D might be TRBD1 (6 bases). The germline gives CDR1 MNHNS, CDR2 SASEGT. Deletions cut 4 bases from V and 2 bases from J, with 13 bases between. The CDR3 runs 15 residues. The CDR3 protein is CASSGGQGVTDTQYF. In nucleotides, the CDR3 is TGTGCCAGCAGTGGGGGGCAGGGCGTCACAGATACGCAGTATTTT.